The 24 T cell receptor beta chains presented below share a single source sample, sequenced in a study of blood T cell repertoires in COVID-19. Here immunoSEQ multiplex PCR was the method, and the copy in TCRdb shows in-frame clones only, minus some. The sample carries some 150,000 clones, around three quarters recorded once. Sequencing used peripheral blood. The source is a man aged 45 to 65 with active or convalescent COVID-19.

The chain links TRBV7-4 to TRBJ1-5; maybe TRBD1 (5 bases). The CDR3 runs 14 residues. Germline V CDR1 and CDR2: SGHVT, SQSDAQ. V lost 9 bases and J 2 bases, leaving 14 bases between the germline ends. The CDR3 DNA reads as TGTGCCAGGTTAAGGAGGGGCTGCAATCAGCCCCAGCATTTT. Translation gives CARLRRGCNQPQHF.

V is TRBV4-2 and J is TRBJ2-7, with 11 bases lining up with TRBD1. CDR1 and CDR2 from the germline V gene are LGHNA and YNFKEQ. The CDR3 consists of 15 residues. Trimming at V came to 5 bases and at J to 3 bases, leaving 6 bases not matched to a gene. For the CDR3, the DNA is TGTGCCAGCAGCGCCGGGACAGGGGGATTCTACGAGCAGTACTTC. Translation: CASSAGTGGFYEQYF.

At least ten counts were recorded for this clone. CDR3: CASGTTGEGNTIYF. In DNA, the CDR3 is TGTGCTAGTGGAACGACAGGGGAGGGAAACACCATATATTTT. The J gene is TRBJ1-3, the V gene TRBV12-5, with TRBD1 matching over 8 bases. In germline, CDR1 is LGHNT, CDR2 FRNRAP. The CDR3 contains 14 residues. Trimming took 6 bases from V and 4 from J; bases not matched to a gene: 5.

The rearrangement uses TRBV3-1 (or the pseudogene TRBV3-2) and TRBJ1-3; TRBD1 might be the D (6 bases). Germline CDR1 reads LGHDT; CDR2 reads YNNKEL (reference sequence). The CDR3 consists of 16 residues. The ends were cut back, 0 bases at V and 4 bases at J, with 13 bases in the middle. The CDR3 loop is CASSQDLRTVGNTIYF. The CDR3 DNA reads TGTGCCAGCAGCCAAGATTTGCGGACAGTCGGAAACACCATATATTTT.

This rearrangement joins TRBV28 to TRBJ2-1; 7 positions match TRBD2. V lost 6 bases, J lost 3 bases, and 8 bases stayed unmatched. The CDR3 loop spans 15 amino acids. Germline V gives CDR1 MDHEN, CDR2 SYDVKM. The CDR3 here is CASSRRLAVYNEQFF. The CDR3 DNA reads TGTGCCAGCAGCCGCAGGCTAGCGGTCTACAATGAGCAGTTCTTC.

CDR3 nucleotides: TGTGCCAGCAGCCCCCTCCTGACTAGCGGGAGGGCCTGGGACACCGGGGAGCTGTTTTTT. This gives the protein CASSPLLTSGRAWDTGELFF. This chain links TRBV9 with TRBJ2-2; 14 bases align to TRBD2. After removal of 4 bases from V and 3 bases from J, the junction contained 14 bases not matched to a gene. Germline CDR1 is SGDLS and CDR2 is YYNGEE. CDR3 length: 20 amino acids.

CDR3 protein: CSAVGQRRDYGYTF. The CDR3, as DNA: TGCAGCGCAGTGGGACAGCGAAGGGACTATGGCTACACCTTC. V usage is TRBV29-1 and J usage is TRBJ1-2, with TRBD1 identical over 7 bases. Germline V CDR1 and CDR2: SQVTM, ANQGSEA. The CDR3 is made up of 14 amino acids. V shed 7 bases and J 3 bases; nucleotides not matched to a gene: 11.

The chain links TRBV14 to TRBJ2-1, with TRBD2 matching over 11 bases. The CDR3 is 15 amino acids. CDR1 SGHDN and CDR2 FVKESK come from the germline V gene. The ends lost 5 bases at V and 10 bases at J; junction bases unmatched: 10. The CDR3 loop reads CASSKELAGVGEQFF. CDR3 in DNA: TGTGCCAGCAGCAAGGAACTAGCGGGAGTCGGAGAGCAGTTCTTC.

The chain has TRBV5-1 and TRBJ2-3; possible D gene TRBD2, 6 bases. Looked up from germline, CDR1 is SGHRS and CDR2 is YFSETQ. This CDR3 comprises 17 residues. The V end lost 0 bases, the J end lost 1 base, and 15 bases lay between the germline ends. The CDR3 loop is CASSLDGAPGGTDTQYF. The CDR3 DNA sequence: TGCGCCAGCAGCTTGGATGGTGCCCCGGGGGGCACAGATACGCAGTATTTT.

V and J are TRBV10-2 and TRBJ2-7, with D perhaps TRBD2 (6 bases). The CDR3 sequence is 15 residues long. Trimming stripped 4 bases from V and 3 bases from J, with 16 bases between. Looked up from germline, CDR1 is WSHSY and CDR2 is SAAADI. This CDR3 reads CASSGFGGVDYEQYF. CDR3 DNA sequence: TGCGCCAGCAGTGGATTTGGAGGGGTAGACTACGAGCAGTACTTC.

The J gene is TRBJ2-5, the V gene TRBV27, with no clear D. CDR3 length: 13 residues. From germline, CDR1 is MNHEY and CDR2 SMNVEV (reference sequence). V was pared by 2 bases and J by 6 bases, with 10 bases between. CDR3 in DNA: TGTGCCAGCAGTTTACAACTGAAGCAGACCCAGTACTTC. Its translation: CASSLQLKQTQYF.

CDR3 protein: CASTKIAGSTGELFF. In DNA form, the CDR3 reads TGTGCCAGTACTAAAATAGCGGGTAGCACCGGGGAGCTGTTTTTT. The chain has TRBV19 and TRBJ2-2; 7 nucleotides line up with TRBD2. The CDR3 consists of 15 residues. Germline V gives CDR1 LNHDA, CDR2 SQIVND (reference sequence). V was pared by 7 bases and J by 4 bases, with 9 bases of the junction left unmatched.

The chain has TRBV12-3 or TRBV12-4 and TRBJ1-1; no clear D. The CDR3 runs 12 residues. The V end lost 8 bases, the J end lost 2 bases, and 9 bases lay between the germline ends. The CDR3 coding sequence is TGTGCCAGCCGACGGGAAAACACTGAAGCTTTCTTT. This codes for CASRRENTEAFF.

The chain recombines TRBV30 with TRBJ1-4; 7 bases match TRBD1. The CDR3 runs to 16 residues. Germline-derived CDR1 and CDR2 are GTSNPN and SVGIG (reference sequence). The V segment lost 3 bases and the J segment 5 bases; nucleotides outside the gene matches: 12. The CDR3 DNA sequence: TGTGCCTGGAGCCCGCCTCCCGGGACAGAGAATGAAAAACTGTTTTTT. This sequence encodes CAWSPPPGTENEKLFF.

The chain has TRBV9 and TRBJ2-7; tentatively, D is TRBD2 (7 bases). The CDR3 has 18 amino acids. Germline lookup yields CDR1 SGDLS and CDR2 YYNGEE. V was shortened by 0 bases and J by 3 bases, with 22 bases between the two germline ends. This chain's CDR3 is CASSVGPPGAGVNYEQYF. CDR3 in DNA: TGTGCCAGCAGCGTAGGTCCGCCGGGGGCGGGAGTTAACTACGAGCAGTACTTC.

The chain links TRBV25-1 to TRBJ2-2, with no clear D. Trimming stripped 5 bases from V and 2 bases from J, with 6 bases between. Germline V CDR1 and CDR2: MGHDK, SYGVNS. This CDR3 spans 13 amino acids. This CDR3 reads CASSRLNTGELFF. In DNA, the CDR3 is TGTGCCAGCAGTCGACTTAACACCGGGGAGCTGTTTTTT.

The V gene is TRBV29-1, the J gene TRBJ2-5; no clear D. Deletions cut 0 bases from V and 4 bases from J, with 9 bases between. Germline CDR1 SQVTM, CDR2 ANQGSEA. The CDR3 has 13 amino acids. CDR3 residues: CSVEEGLGETQYF. In nucleotides, the CDR3 is TGCAGCGTTGAAGAGGGCTTGGGAGAGACCCAGTACTTC.

This chain connects TRBV24-1 to TRBJ1-2, with D unclear. Trimming removed 9 bases from V and 7 bases from J, with 11 bases in between. The CDR3 is made up of 11 amino acids. Germline CDR1 KGHDR, CDR2 SFDVKD. The CDR3 here is CATRTEFGYTF. The CDR3, as DNA: TGTGCCACCCGTACGGAGTTTGGCTACACCTTC.

The chain couples TRBV15 to TRBJ1-2; 8 nucleotides agree with TRBD1. CDR3 length: 14 amino acids. Trimming at V came to 0 bases and at J to 8 bases, leaving 5 bases not matched to a gene. Germline V CDR1 and CDR2: LNHNV, YYDKDF (reference sequence). This chain's CDR3 is CATSRDRQGIGYTF. CDR3 DNA sequence: TGTGCCACCAGCAGAGATAGACAGGGGATCGGCTACACCTTC.

The V gene is TRBV28, the J gene TRBJ1-2, with 8 bases fitting TRBD1. Germline lookup yields CDR1 MDHEN and CDR2 SYDVKM. Trimming at V came to 7 bases and at J to 4 bases, leaving 8 bases not matched to a gene. The CDR3 consists of 14 residues. The CDR3 is CASTSDRVGYGYTF. The CDR3 DNA follows: TGTGCCAGCACCTCGGACAGGGTGGGCTATGGCTACACCTTC.

The chain joins TRBV19 to TRBJ2-3; D is perhaps TRBD2 (6 bases). This CDR3 region has 16 residues. Trimming removed 7 bases at V and 0 bases at J, with 17 bases between. CDR1 and CDR2 from the germline V gene are LNHDA and SQIVND (reference sequence). This chain's CDR3 is CASTESGPGSTDTQYF. CDR3 in DNA: TGTGCCAGTACCGAAAGCGGGCCGGGAAGCACAGATACGCAGTATTTT.

The CDR3 is CASSPKTGANTEAFF. DNA of the CDR3: TGTGCCAGCAGCCCAAAGACAGGGGCGAACACTGAAGCTTTCTTT. The chain is built from TRBV7-2 and TRBJ1-1; 8 bases agree with TRBD1. The V gene's germline CDR1 is SGHTA and CDR2 FQGNSA. Germline trimming cut 5 bases from V and 1 base from J; bases unmatched to any gene: 6. The CDR3 has 15 amino acids.

The V call is TRBV18, the J call TRBJ1-1; the D gene is possibly TRBD1 (6 bases). This CDR3 comprises 14 residues. Germline CDR1 reads KGHSH; CDR2 reads LQKENI. V was shortened by 4 bases and J by 6 bases, with 15 bases between the two germline ends. The CDR3 loop reads CASSLGTSSPEAFF. CDR3 DNA sequence: TGTGCCAGCTCACTGGGGACATCGAGCCCTGAAGCTTTCTTT.

This chain uses TRBV18 with TRBJ2-1, with 12 bases matching TRBD2. Unmatched junction bases numbered 3, after V lost 4 bases and J lost 2 bases. The CDR3 length is 16 residues. The germline V gene encodes CDR1 KGHSH and CDR2 LQKENI. CDR3 in amino acids: CASSLGLAGTYNEQFF. DNA for the CDR3: TGTGCCAGCTCACTAGGACTAGCGGGAACCTACAATGAGCAGTTCTTC.